Described below is a single T cell receptor (beta chain) sequence and its context. What it recognizes is unknown. The sample comes from a study of T-cell memory formation after mild COVID-19. Study summary: There were largely donor-specific TCR clusters.

General observations from the study: Proof of SARS-CoV-2 specificity was absent for the second-wave clones that crested on day 37.

The germline gives CDR1 KGHSH, CDR2 LQKENI. V was cut by 3 bases and J by 3 bases, with 17 bases left in between. The CDR3 runs 16 residues. Constant-segment-primed 5'RACE gave TCR alpha and TCR beta cDNA libraries with sample barcodes and UMIs. TCRdb re-analysed the 5' RACE reads in MiXCR, keeping a single row per CDR3 protein. The sample shows about 320,000 distinct CDR3 sequences, around 15% of them seen only once. The TCR comes from a man between 18 and 35 years old who had mild COVID-19 (a few samples of this study predate the infection). Cell type and time point are not known. Sequencing was carried out using PBMCs or a T cell subset sorted from them (not recorded which). The gene calls are TRBV18 and TRBJ1-2, with D perhaps TRBD1 (5 bases). CDR3 sequence reads: CASSPTVREGYYGYTF. CDR3 DNA sequence: TGTGCCAGCTCACCCACCGTTCGGGAGGGGTACTATGGCTACACCTTC.